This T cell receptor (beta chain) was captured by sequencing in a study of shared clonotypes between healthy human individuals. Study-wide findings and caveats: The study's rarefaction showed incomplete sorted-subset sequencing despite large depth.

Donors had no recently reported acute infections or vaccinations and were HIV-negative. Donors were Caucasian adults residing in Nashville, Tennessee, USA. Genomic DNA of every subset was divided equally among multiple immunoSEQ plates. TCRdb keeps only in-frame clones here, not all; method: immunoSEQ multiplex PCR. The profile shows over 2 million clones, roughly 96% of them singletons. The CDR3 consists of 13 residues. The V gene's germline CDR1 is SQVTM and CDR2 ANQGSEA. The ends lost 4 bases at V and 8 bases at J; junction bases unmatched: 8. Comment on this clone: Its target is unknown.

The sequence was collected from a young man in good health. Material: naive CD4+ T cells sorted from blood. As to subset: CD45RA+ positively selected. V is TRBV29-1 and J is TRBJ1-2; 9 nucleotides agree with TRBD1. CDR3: CSVAAGQGYGYTF. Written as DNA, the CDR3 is TGCAGCGTTGCTGCGGGACAGGGTTACGGCTACACCTTC.